This TCR beta chain was captured in a study of blood T cells in healthy people across ages. This CDR3 spans 16 amino acids. Trimming at V came to 6 bases and at J to 7 bases, leaving 11 bases not matched to a gene. Germline CDR1 ENHRY, CDR2 SYGVKD. As for this clonotype: Its matching antigen is unknown.

Study findings and constraints: Versus aged donors, long-lived donors had higher diversity and more naive CD4+ cells.

Using a J-beta primer mix together with a sample-barcoded 5' primer, a second PCR was run for roughly 7 to 11 cycles. TCRdb fed the 5' RACE reads into MiXCR, producing one record per CDR3 protein. Seen here are 980,000 or so distinct CDR3 sequences, around 46% observed once, and the top ten hold around 15%. Sequencing was performed on blood. This TCR was sampled from a man aged 30 to 45 in good health. V gene TRBV10-3 combines with J gene TRBJ2-2; the match to TRBD1 covers 10 bases. This chain's CDR3 is CAISGGLGTGVGELFF. Here the CDR3 DNA reads TGTGCCATCAGCGGCGGACTTGGGACAGGGGTCGGGGAGCTGTTTTTT.